A selection of T cell receptor beta chains follows, all from one sample in a study of cytomegalovirus exposure and HLA in healthy donors. The protocol was immunoSEQ multiplex PCR, while the TCRdb copy is restricted to in-frame clones and leaves out a portion. The data hold approximately 200,000 clones, with around 77% observed a single time. Material for sequencing was PBMCs. The receptor source for this set is a woman under 30 in good health and CMV-seronegative. Each CDR3 is given with its conserved first and last residue. D genes are given only for firm matches. Only some rows state a clone size, as once, few, many or a class for expanded clones.

clone size	J gene	D gene	V gene	CDR3 length	CDR3 DNA	CDR3 protein
NA	TRBJ2-3	TRBD2	TRBV18	17	TGTGCCAGCTCACCAAGTCCTAGCGGGGGCCGGAGAGATACGCAGTATTTT	CASSPSPSGGRRDTQYF
NA	TRBJ2-3	TRBD2	TRBV4-2	17	TGTGCCAGCAGCCAAGAGGCCCTAGCGGGAGGGGCAGATACGCAGTATTTT	CASSQEALAGGADTQYF
NA	TRBJ2-7	NA	TRBV19	10	TGTGCCAGTGGTACATACGAGCAGTACTTC	CASGTYEQYF
NA	TRBJ1-4	NA	TRBV7-9	15	TGTGCCAGCAGCGACAGCCGGACAATAAATGAAAAACTGTTTTTT	CASSDSRTINEKLFF
NA	TRBJ2-4	NA	TRBV7-2	15	TGTGCCAGCAGCTTAGCAAGAGGGATTGGAAACATTCAGTACTTC	CASSLARGIGNIQYF
NA	TRBJ2-5	NA	TRBV7-6	13	TGTGCCAGCAGTCCCAGGGTTTCGGAGACCCAGTACTTC	CASSPRVSETQYF
NA	TRBJ1-1	TRBD1	TRBV5-1	14	TGCGCCAGCAGCGGCGGACAGGGTAACACTGAAGCTTTCTTT	CASSGGQGNTEAFF
NA	TRBJ1-1	NA	TRBV25-1	14	TGTGCCAGCAGTGGGGTGGGCCCGAACACTGAAGCTTTCTTT	CASSGVGPNTEAFF
few	TRBJ2-1	TRBD2	TRBV7-3	17	TGTGCCAGCAGCTCAAACGGGCTAGCGGGCCAGTACAATGAGCAGTTCTTC	CASSSNGLAGQYNEQFF
NA	TRBJ1-1	NA	TRBV4-1	12	TGCGCCAGCAGCCGCCTCGCGGGAGAAGCTTTCTTT	CASSRLAGEAFF
once	TRBJ1-5	NA	TRBV25-1	13	TGTGCCAGCACCGGGGGGGGTAATCAGCCCCAGCATTTT	CASTGGGNQPQHF
once	TRBJ2-7	TRBD2	TRBV4-2	16	TGTGCCAGCAGCCAAGATAGGACTAGCGGAGGGTACGAGCAGTACTTC	CASSQDRTSGGYEQYF
NA	TRBJ2-5	TRBD1	TRBV9	15	TGTGCCAGCAGCGACCGGGACAGGGAGCGAGAGACCCAGTACTTC	CASSDRDRERETQYF
NA	TRBJ1-1	TRBD1	TRBV5-4	15	TGTGCCAGCAGCGCTTCCCCAGGGGGGAACACTGAAGCTTTCTTT	CASSASPGGNTEAFF
NA	TRBJ1-5	NA	TRBV10-3	13	TGTGCCATCAGTGTGGAGGCCAATCAGCCCCAGCATTTT	CAISVEANQPQHF
NA	TRBJ2-3	NA	TRBV7-9	14	TGTGCCAGCAGCTTAGATCGGGAGACAGATACGCAGTATTTT	CASSLDRETDTQYF
once	TRBJ1-1	TRBD1	TRBV6-4	12	TGTGCCTGCAGTAGCCGGGACAGACAAGCTTTCTTT	CACSSRDRQAFF
NA	TRBJ1-2	TRBD1	TRBV28	12	TGTGCCAGCAGTATGACAGGGGCCAGCTACACCTTC	CASSMTGASYTF
few	TRBJ1-4	NA	TRBV27	14	TGTGCCAGCAGTTTCGCGGGGGTGGAGGAAAAACTGTTTTTT	CASSFAGVEEKLFF
NA	TRBJ1-2	NA	TRBV6-1	15	TGTGCCAGCAGTGAAACAGGTACTTCCAACTATGGCTACACCTTC	CASSETGTSNYGYTF
few	TRBJ2-5	NA	TRBV14	18	TGTGCCAGCAGCCAAGTCCGGACTTTGCCTCTCTTCCAAGAGACCCAGTACTTC	CASSQVRTLPLFQETQYF
NA	TRBJ2-7	NA	TRBV11-2	12	TGTGCCAGCAGCTTAGAATTTCCGGAGCAGTACTTC	CASSLEFPEQYF
NA	TRBJ1-5	NA	TRBV28	12	TGTGCCAGCAGATATAGCAATCAGCCCCAGCATTTT	CASRYSNQPQHF
NA	TRBJ1-6	NA	TRBV7-9	13	TGTGCCAGCAGCCGAAGCCTGGATTCACCCCTCCACTTT	CASSRSLDSPLHF
NA	TRBJ1-1	TRBD1	TRBV7-3	14	TGTGCCAGCAGCTCGGGACAGATGAACACTGAAGCTTTCTTT	CASSSGQMNTEAFF
NA	TRBJ2-2	NA	TRBV5-1	14	TGCGCCAGCAGCGAAAGGGGGAACACCGGGGAGCTGTTTTTT	CASSERGNTGELFF
NA	TRBJ1-1	TRBD1	TRBV18	17	TGTGCCAGCTCAAACGGACAGGGGGCGTCTATGGACACTGAAGCTTTCTTT	CASSNGQGASMDTEAFF
once	TRBJ1-5	NA	TRBV10-3	13	TGTGCCATACAGATCGACAGGAATCAGCCCCAGCATTTT	CAIQIDRNQPQHF
NA	TRBJ2-1	NA	TRBV4-2	14	TGTGCCAGCAGCCAAGATTATGGGGGCCCTTTACCGTTCTTC	CASSQDYGGPLPFF
NA	TRBJ2-2	TRBD1	TRBV10-3	15	TGTGCCATCAGCCCCGGGACAGGGGACACCGGGGAGCTGTTTTTT	CAISPGTGDTGELFF
few	TRBJ2-7	NA	TRBV29-1	13	TGCAGCGTTCCCGCTGGCACCACCTACGAGCAGTACTTC	CSVPAGTTYEQYF
NA	TRBJ1-6	NA	TRBV14	15	TGTGCCAGCAGCCTACGAGGCCCATCAAATTCACCCCTCCACTTT	CASSLRGPSNSPLHF
NA	TRBJ1-2	TRBD1	TRBV28	15	TGTGCCAGCAGTCCAGGGACAGGGAGGCACTATGGCTACACCTTC	CASSPGTGRHYGYTF
NA	TRBJ2-7	TRBD2	TRBV27	14	TGTGCCAGCAGTTTTGGGACTAGCGGGGCCGAGCAGTACTTC	CASSFGTSGAEQYF
NA	TRBJ2-3	NA	TRBV5-4	13	TGTGCCAGCGAGACAGAGAGAAGAGATACGCAGTATTTT	CASETERRDTQYF
NA	TRBJ1-5	TRBD1	TRBV5-4	18	TGTGCCAGCAGCTTCCGGACAGGCCGAACGTATAGCAATCAGCCCCAGCATTTT	CASSFRTGRTYSNQPQHF
few	TRBJ1-1	NA	TRBV11-2	14	TGTGCCAGCAGCTTAGTAGGGGGAGACACTGAAGCTTTCTTT	CASSLVGGDTEAFF
once	TRBJ1-5	TRBD1	TRBV19	14	TGTGCCAGTGGCTGGACAGGGGGCAATCAGCCCCAGCATTTT	CASGWTGGNQPQHF
NA	TRBJ2-5	NA	TRBV21-1	16	TGTGCCAGCAGCAAAGCGCTCGTCAGGGTACAGGAGACCCAGTACTTC	CASSKALVRVQETQYF
once	TRBJ1-5	NA	TRBV6-1	15	TGTGCCAGCAGTGAAGGGGGGGGTCGCAATCAGCCCCAGCATTTT	CASSEGGGRNQPQHF
NA	TRBJ2-7	TRBD2	TRBV9	14	TGTGCCAGCAGCGAGGCGGGGGTAGCGGACGAGCAGTACTTC	CASSEAGVADEQYF
NA	TRBJ1-1	TRBD1	TRBV4-3	14	TGCGCCAGCAGCCAGGGCGACAGGGACACTGAAGCTTTCTTT	CASSQGDRDTEAFF
NA	TRBJ1-1	NA	TRBV2	13	TGTGCCAGCAGTATTGACTTGAACACTGAAGCTTTCTTT	CASSIDLNTEAFF